This is a list of T cell receptor beta chains from one sample in a study of blood T cell repertoires in COVID-19. The table came from immunoSEQ multiplex PCR; TCRdb's copy has only in-frame clones and leaves some out. This sample carries around 100,000 clones, roughly 90% of them seen once, and the ten largest clones take approximately 5.6%. Input material: peripheral blood. The source of these receptors is a human donor in a cohort sampled during active COVID-19. Each CDR3 is given with its conserved first and last residue. The order of the fields is clone size, CDR3 length, J gene, V gene, D gene, CDR3 DNA, CDR3 protein. The D gene is left open where the match is weak. Expanded clones are given a class, and other clones once, few, many or no size at all.

>NA|13|TRBJ2-5|TRBV12-3/TRBV12-4|TRBD2
TGTGCCAGCGGGACTAGCAATCAAGAGACCCAGTACTTC
CASGTSNQETQYF
>NA|17|TRBJ2-7|TRBV7-8|TRBD2
TGTGCCAGCAGCTTACCGGGCCTAGCGGGACCAACCTACGAGCAGTACTTC
CASSLPGLAGPTYEQYF
>NA|13|TRBJ1-2|TRBV5-4|NA
TGTGCCAGCAGCCTACAGGGTACAGGTGGCTACACCTTC
CASSLQGTGGYTF
>NA|14|TRBJ2-1|TRBV4-3|NA
TGCGCCAGCAGCCAAGAGGAGTTAATAAATGAGCAGTTCTTC
CASSQEELINEQFF
>NA|15|TRBJ2-3|TRBV19|NA
TGTGCCAGTAGTCCTCCCTTTAGTTTTTCAGATACGCAGTATTTT
CASSPPFSFSDTQYF
>NA|16|TRBJ2-7|TRBV5-4|TRBD1
TGTGCCAGCAGCTTGCCAACCGGGACAGACCCCTACGAGCAGTACTTC
CASSLPTGTDPYEQYF
>NA|13|TRBJ1-5|TRBV12-3/TRBV12-4|NA
TGTGCCAGCAGTCCGGGGGGTGCTCAGCCCCAGCATTTT
CASSPGGAQPQHF
>NA|17|TRBJ2-1|TRBV24-1|TRBD1
TGTGCCACCAGTGATCCTCCCTCGACAGGGGGCAAAAATGAGCAGTTCTTC
CATSDPPSTGGKNEQFF
>NA|14|TRBJ2-3|TRBV27|NA
TGTGCCAGCAGCGAGGGTCGGAGCACAGATACGCAGTATTTT
CASSEGRSTDTQYF
>NA|13|TRBJ1-2|TRBV6-5|TRBD1
TGTGCCAGCCGAGACAGGGGTTGGTATGGCTACACCTTC
CASRDRGWYGYTF
>NA|16|TRBJ1-4|TRBV19|NA
TGTGCCAGTAGTATTTTCTGGGGCGAGACTAATGAAAAACTGTTTTTT
CASSIFWGETNEKLFF
>NA|14|TRBJ1-5|TRBV19|NA
TGTGCCAGTAGTGTGGGACAAGTCAATCAGCCCCAGCATTTT
CASSVGQVNQPQHF
>few|13|TRBJ2-5|TRBV29-1|TRBD1
TGCAGCGTTCCTGGACAGGTTCAAGAGACCCAGTACTTC
CSVPGQVQETQYF
>NA|17|TRBJ2-2|TRBV4-3|TRBD1
TGCGCCAGCAGCCAAGCGTGGACAGGGTGGAACACCGGGGAGCTGTTTTTT
CASSQAWTGWNTGELFF
>NA|13|TRBJ1-2|TRBV24-1|NA
TGTGCCACCAGTGAGGGACACGGCCAGGGCTACACCTTC
CATSEGHGQGYTF
>NA|15|TRBJ1-4|TRBV14|NA
TGTGCCAGCAGCCAAATGGGGGCATTGAGTGAAAAACTGTTTTTT
CASSQMGALSEKLFF
>NA|15|TRBJ1-2|TRBV7-2|TRBD1
TGTGCCAGCAGCTTAGGACAGGGCGATGGCTATGGCTACACCTTC
CASSLGQGDGYGYTF
>NA|13|TRBJ1-1|TRBV29-1|NA
TGCAGCGTTGGGGCAGGGGCGAACACTGAAGCTTTCTTT
CSVGAGANTEAFF
>NA|14|TRBJ1-1|TRBV6-5|NA
TGTGCCAGCAGGTCCATATCAGTAAACACTGAAGCTTTCTTT
CASRSISVNTEAFF
>NA|12|TRBJ1-2|TRBV30|NA
TGTGCCTGGAGTGTGTGGGCCTATGGCTACACCTTC
CAWSVWAYGYTF
>NA|14|TRBJ1-2|TRBV28|NA
TGTGCCAGCAGGACCGAGGCGACAGGAGGCTCAGGCACCTTC
CASRTEATGGSGTF
>NA|13|TRBJ2-7|TRBV4-2|NA
TGTGCCAGCAGCCAAGAGGCATACTACGAGCAGTACTTC
CASSQEAYYEQYF
>NA|16|TRBJ2-6|TRBV20-1|NA
TGCAGTGCTAGTCCCAGGGGAAGCTCTGGGGCCAACGTCCTGACTTTC
CSASPRGSSGANVLTF
>NA|18|TRBJ2-1|TRBV3-1/TRBV3-2|TRBD2
TGTGCCAGCACCCGTGGGTCGGGGGGGCCTTTTGGCTACAATGAGCAGTTCTTC
CASTRGSGGPFGYNEQFF
>NA|19|TRBJ2-6|TRBV30|NA
TGTGCCTGGAGTCCAACCGGGATCCCTTCTACCGGCGGGGCCAACGTCCTGACTTTC
CAWSPTGIPSTGGANVLTF
>NA|13|TRBJ2-4|TRBV28|TRBD1
TGTGCCAGCAGGCTACAGGGGGAAAACATTCAGTACTTC
CASRLQGENIQYF
>NA|16|TRBJ1-1|TRBV5-1|TRBD1
TGCGCCAGCAGCCGGACAGGGGTCGGGATGAACACTGAAGCTTTCTTT
CASSRTGVGMNTEAFF
>NA|16|TRBJ2-6|TRBV7-3|NA
TGTGCCAGCAGCCCGACGGACTTGGGTGGGGCCAACGTCCTGACTTTC
CASSPTDLGGANVLTF
>NA|13|TRBJ2-1|TRBV7-9|NA
TGTGCCAGCAGCTTCGTATCCGGGAATGAGCAGTTCTTC
CASSFVSGNEQFF
>once|12|TRBJ1-2|TRBV29-1|TRBD1
TGCAGCGCCTCGGGACAGGGCGATGGCTACACCTTC
CSASGQGDGYTF
>few|11|TRBJ2-1|TRBV30|TRBD2
TGTGCCTGGGCGGCGGGGGATGAGCAGTTCTTC
CAWAAGDEQFF
>NA|14|TRBJ2-3|TRBV5-5|NA
TGTGCCAGCAGAACAAAGACTAGCACAGATACGCAGTATTTT
CASRTKTSTDTQYF
>NA|14|TRBJ1-2|TRBV12-5|TRBD1
TGTGCTAGTGGTTCCACAGGGGGCTGGTATGGCTACACCTTC
CASGSTGGWYGYTF
>NA|15|TRBJ2-6|TRBV5-4|NA
TGTGCCAGCAGCGACTTATCCTCTGGGGCCAACGTCCTGACTTTC
CASSDLSSGANVLTF
>once|15|TRBJ2-7|TRBV19|NA
TGTGCCAGTAGTATAGGGGGGGGCGGCGCCTACGAGCAGTACTTC
CASSIGGGGAYEQYF
>NA|17|TRBJ2-3|TRBV4-2|TRBD1
TGTGCCAGCAGCCAGGCTAGACAGGGCTCTGGCACAGATACGCAGTATTTT
CASSQARQGSGTDTQYF
>NA|17|TRBJ1-1|TRBV2|NA
TGTGCCAGCCTTACCCCGGGGAGGCGCCCCCTGAACACTGAAGCTTTCTTT
CASLTPGRRPLNTEAFF
>NA|14|TRBJ1-6|TRBV30|TRBD1
TGTGCCTGGGGGAAGGGGGCGCGGGATTCACCCCTCCACTTT
CAWGKGARDSPLHF
>NA|15|TRBJ2-3|TRBV9|TRBD2
TGTGCCAGCAGCGTAGCCAGCGGGATCACAGATACGCAGTATTTT
CASSVASGITDTQYF
>NA|12|TRBJ2-1|TRBV6-2/TRBV6-3|NA
TGTGCCAGCAGCTGGGGGGTGAATGAGCAGTTCTTC
CASSWGVNEQFF
>NA|15|TRBJ2-5|TRBV24-1|TRBD1
TGTGCCACCAGTGAGGGGGACAGGGAACAGGAGACCCAGTACTTC
CATSEGDREQETQYF
>NA|16|TRBJ2-1|TRBV9|TRBD2
TGTGCCAGCAGCGTAGTGGGGACTAGCGGGAGTCATGAGCAGTTCTTC
CASSVVGTSGSHEQFF
>NA|12|TRBJ2-3|TRBV4-1|NA
TGCGCCAGCAGCCAAGGCTCTATAAACCAGTATTTT
CASSQGSINQYF
>NA|15|TRBJ2-7|TRBV7-3|TRBD2
TGTGCCAGCAGCTTAAGCGGGGGGTCCTCCTACGAGCAGTACTTC
CASSLSGGSSYEQYF
>NA|15|TRBJ2-7|TRBV18|NA
TGTGCCAGCTCACCGACTGGGGGGGACAAGATATCTCAGTACTTC
CASSPTGGDKISQYF
>NA|14|TRBJ2-1|TRBV15|NA
TGTGCCACCAGCTCCAGGGGAGGGGTAGATGAGCAGTTCTTC
CATSSRGGVDEQFF
>NA|17|TRBJ2-7|TRBV5-6|TRBD2
TGTGCCAGCAGCTTGGCACGGACTAGCGGGATGTTCGACGAGCAGTACTTC
CASSLARTSGMFDEQYF